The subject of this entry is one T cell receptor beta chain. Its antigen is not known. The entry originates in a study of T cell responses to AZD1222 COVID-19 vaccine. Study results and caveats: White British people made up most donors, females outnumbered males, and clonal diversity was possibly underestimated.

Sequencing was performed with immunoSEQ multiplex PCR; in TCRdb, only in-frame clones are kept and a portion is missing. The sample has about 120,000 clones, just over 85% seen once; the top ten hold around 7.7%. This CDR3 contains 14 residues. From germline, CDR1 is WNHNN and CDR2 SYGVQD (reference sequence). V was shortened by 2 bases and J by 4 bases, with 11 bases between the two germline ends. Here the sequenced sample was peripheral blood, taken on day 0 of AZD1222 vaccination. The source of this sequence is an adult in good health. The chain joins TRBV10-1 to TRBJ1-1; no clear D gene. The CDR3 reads CASSERVGSTEAFF. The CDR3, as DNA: TGCGCCAGCAGTGAGAGGGTGGGGAGCACTGAAGCTTTCTTT.